This T cell receptor beta chain is from a study of blood T cells in healthy people across ages. The CDR3 spans 14 residues. In germline, CDR1 is DFQATT, CDR2 SNEGSKA (reference sequence). Germline trimming cut 6 bases from V and 2 bases from J; bases unmatched to any gene: 5. Regarding this clonotype: Its cognate antigen is unknown.

General study findings and limits: Donor CMV infection status was unknown, possibly confounding age-related changes in expanded clonotypes.

Alongside a J-beta primer mix, a sample-barcoded 5' primer served in a second PCR lasting about 6 to 12 cycles. Researchers report that a template-switch adaptor with 12 random nucleotides tagged each cDNA molecule. TCRdb re-analysed the 5' RACE reads in MiXCR, keeping a single row per CDR3 protein. The table shows about 640,000 distinct CDR3 sequences, with 45% to 65% occurring only once. The source of this sequence is a man aged 60 to 75 in good health. Source material: blood. The rearrangement uses TRBV20-1 and TRBJ2-3; 10 bases are shared with TRBD2. In nucleotides, the CDR3 is TGCAGTGCGGACCTAGCGGGGGCCACAGATACGCAGTATTTT. It yields the protein CSADLAGATDTQYF.